These 32 T cell receptor beta chains originate from one sample sequenced in a study of molecular identifiers for immune sequencing clone quantification. Each CDR3 protein is one row after TCRdb ran MiXCR on the PCR reads. The table shows roughly 300,000 distinct CDR3 sequences, with roughly 24% occurring only once. Sequenced input: naive CD8+ T cells from blood, with Jurkat cell RNA spiked in. Indicated subset: FACS-sorted CD8+CD4-CCR7+CD45RA+ naive T cells. The receptors were sampled from a human donor in good health. Some libraries in this study had Jurkat cell RNA spiked in.

The count of this clonotype is one. A much larger clone is a single base away; this may be a read error. The chain combines TRBV28 with TRBJ2-3; D may correspond to TRBD1 or TRBD2 (5 bases each). The CDR3 has 14 residues. Trimming stripped 4 bases from V and 5 bases from J, with 13 bases between. Germline V gene data show CDR1 as MDHEN and CDR2 as SYDVKM. CDR3 nucleotide sequence: TGTGCCAGCAGTTCCGGACGGGGCGGAGATACGCAGTATTTT. As protein: CASSSGRGGDTQYF. Supplemented by reference TRBV28 and TRBJ2-3, the full variable domain reads DVKVTQSSRYLVKRTGEKVFLECVQDMDHENMFWYRQDPGLGLRLIYFSYDVKMKEKGDIPEGYSVSREKKERFSLILESASTNQTSMYLCASSSGRGGDTQYFGPGTRLTVL.

V usage is TRBV6-6 and J usage is TRBJ2-6; TRBD2 is a possible D gene (5 bases). V was shortened by 9 bases and J by 1 base, with 16 bases between the two germline ends. The CDR3 consists of 16 residues. CDR1 MNHNY and CDR2 SVGAGI come from the germline V gene (reference sequence). The CDR3 sequence is CASTPTGISGANVLTF. In DNA, the CDR3 is TGTGCCAGTACCCCGACGGGAATATCTGGGGCCAACGTCCTGACTTTC.

V gene TRBV7-9 combines with J gene TRBJ2-5, with 9 bases matching TRBD1. The CDR3 runs to 16 residues. Germline V CDR1 and CDR2: SEHNR, FQNEAQ (reference sequence). The ends lost 0 bases at V and 3 bases at J; junction bases unmatched: 5. The CDR3 here is CASSLAPGQGEETQYF. DNA of the CDR3: TGTGCCAGCAGCTTAGCACCGGGACAGGGCGAAGAGACCCAGTACTTC.

The chain employs TRBV6-2 or TRBV6-3 and TRBJ2-3; D is possibly TRBD2 (5 bases). Germline V gene lookup returns CDR1 MNHEY and CDR2 SVGEGT. Trimming removed 2 bases from V and 6 bases from J, with 15 bases in between. The CDR3 totals 15 residues. The CDR3 nucleotides read TGTGCCAGCAGTTACGTCGTAGCCACGGGGGATACGCAGTATTTT. Protein sequence: CASSYVVATGDTQYF.

Many counts were recorded for this clonotype. The V gene is TRBV14, the J gene TRBJ2-5; D gene uncertain. The V end was cut by 0 bases, the J end by 1 base, with 15 bases between. Germline V gene data show CDR1 as SGHDN and CDR2 as FVKESK. The CDR3 extends over 17 amino acids. CDR3 nucleotide sequence: TGTGCCAGCAGCCAAGACCGTGCAGCCGCCCTCCAAGAGACCCAGTACTTC. This encodes CASSQDRAAALQETQYF.

The table lists this clonotype with a few counts. The junction and the germline gene differ at one end; a read error may be behind it. The chain employs TRBV24-1 and TRBJ2-2, with TRBD2 matching 8 bases. In germline, CDR1 is KGHDR, CDR2 SFDVKD. This CDR3 is built from 12 residues. CDR3 region: CATSDWSGGLFF. In nucleotides, the CDR3 is TGTGCCACCAGTGATTGGAGCGGGGGGCTGTTTTTT.

On this clonotype: A read error may account for a junction end that differs from germline. The chain employs TRBV13 and TRBJ2-7; either TRBD1 or TRBD2 may supply D (6 bases each). Germline loops: CDR1 PRHDT, CDR2 FYEKMQ (reference sequence). CDR3 length: 15 residues. The CDR3 loop reads CASNLGGHVSYEQYF. Written as DNA, the CDR3 is TGTGCCAGCAACTTAGGGGGGCACGTCAGCTACGAGCAGTACTTC. Full variable domain (remainder filled in from reference TRBV13 and TRBJ2-7): AAGVIQSPRHLIKEKRETATLKCYPIPRHDTVYWYQQGPGQDPQFLISFYEKMQSDKGSIPDRFSAQQFSDYHSELNMSSLELGDSALYFCASNLGGHVSYEQYFGPGTRLTVT.

Regarding this clonotype: A read error is likely, as this CDR3 ends without the conserved phenylalanine or tryptophan. J is TRBJ2-6 and V is TRBV4-3; D might be TRBD2 (5 bases). Germline V gives CDR1 LGHNA, CDR2 YSLEER. The CDR3 sequence is 15 residues long. V was pared by 5 bases and J by 2 bases, with 10 bases between. CDR3 residues: CASSFSGAGANVLTS. DNA of the CDR3: TGCGCCAGCAGCTTCTCCGGGGCTGGGGCCAACGTCCTGACTTCC.

The sample holds many counts of this clonotype. The rearrangement joins TRBV28 to TRBJ2-2; TRBD1 is a possible D gene (5 bases). CDR1 and CDR2 from the germline V gene are MDHEN and SYDVKM. CDR3 length equals 15 residues. Trimming pared 0 bases from V and 1 base from J, leaving 6 bases between. This CDR3 is CASSLWDKNTGELFF. CDR3 nucleotide sequence: TGTGCCAGCAGTTTATGGGACAAGAACACCGGGGAGCTGTTTTTT.

The V and J genes are TRBV12-5 and TRBJ2-3; D is possibly TRBD1 (5 bases). V was shortened by 11 bases and J by 2 bases, with 20 bases between the two germline ends. The CDR3 sequence is 15 residues long. Germline loops: CDR1 LGHNT, CDR2 FRNRAP. The CDR3 DNA reads TGTGCTTCCGACCTAGGGGCAGCATACACAGATACGCAGTATTTT. Protein product: CASDLGAAYTDTQYF.

The CDR3 DNA sequence: TGTGCCAGCAGTAGCTACACCTATGGCAATCAGCCCCAGCATTTT. It translates to CASSSYTYGNQPQHF. V gene TRBV6-2 or TRBV6-3 combines with J gene TRBJ1-5; D is unclear. The germline V and J ends were trimmed by 5 bases and 2 bases, with 13 bases remaining between them. The CDR3 sequence is 15 residues long. Germline V lookup: CDR1 MNHEY, CDR2 SVGEGT.

V and J are TRBV27 and TRBJ2-3; TRBD2 agrees at 9 bases. The ends lost 6 bases at V and 3 bases at J; junction bases unmatched: 7. Germline-derived CDR1 and CDR2 are MNHEY and SMNVEV (reference sequence). CDR3 length equals 15 residues. CDR3 sequence reads: CASRLHSGSTDTQYF. The DNA of the CDR3 is TGTGCCAGCAGGCTCCATAGCGGGAGTACAGATACGCAGTATTTT.

Regarding this clonotype: A much larger clone differs from this one at a single base, so this may be a read error. The rearrangement uses TRBV12-3 or TRBV12-4 and TRBJ2-5; the D call may be TRBD1 or TRBD2 (6 bases each). The CDR3 extends over 14 amino acids. The DNA of the CDR3 is TGTGCCGGCAGGCGGGACACCCGTCAAGAGACCCAGTACTTC. Amino acids: CAGRRDTRQETQYF.

This clonotype was detected only a few times. V is TRBV11-1 and J is TRBJ2-2, with 7 bases fitting TRBD2. Germline trimming cut 3 bases from V and 1 base from J; bases unmatched to any gene: 5. The CDR3 runs to 16 residues. The germline gives CDR1 SGHAT, CDR2 FQDESV (reference sequence). CDR3 in amino acids: CASSLGLAENTGELFF. Written as DNA, the CDR3 is TGTGCCAGCAGCTTGGGGCTAGCGGAGAACACCGGGGAGCTGTTTTTT.

This clonotype was observed at least ten times. This chain links TRBV29-1 with TRBJ2-2; D not resolved. Trimming left V 4 bases short and J 3 bases short, with 3 bases between. The CDR3 is made up of 11 amino acids. Germline CDR1 SQVTM, CDR2 ANQGSEA. CDR3 amino acids: CSVGDTGELFF. The CDR3 region has the DNA TGCAGCGTTGGTGACACCGGGGAGCTGTTTTTT.

In the case of this clonotype: A much larger clone sits a single nucleotide away, making a read error possible. The CDR3 spells CSVNGRTEAFF. In nucleotides, the CDR3 is TGCAGCGTTAATGGGAGGACGGAAGCTTTCTTT. The chain is built from TRBV29-1 and TRBJ1-1; D not certain. CDR3 length equals 11 residues. The germline V gene encodes CDR1 SQVTM and CDR2 ANQGSEA. With 5 bases removed from V and 8 bases from J, the gap between germline ends came to 12 bases.

Turning to this clonotype: This may be a read error, as it is one base from a much larger clone. The genes are TRBV28 and TRBJ2-3, with D possibly TRBD2 on 6 matching bases. The CDR3 has 15 residues. The germline gives CDR1 MDHEN, CDR2 SYDVKM. V lost 2 bases and J 2 bases, leaving 11 bases between the germline ends. CDR3 loop: CASSLVAENTDTQYF. CDR3 DNA: TGTGCCAGCAGTTTAGTAGCGGAGAACACAGATACGCAGTATTTT.

This clonotype was recorded at least ten times. The gene calls are TRBV6-6 and TRBJ2-7; TRBD2 matches 10 bases. Germline V CDR1 and CDR2: MNHNY, SVGAGI (reference sequence). V lost 6 bases to trimming and J lost 3 bases; unmatched junction nucleotides: 5. The CDR3 totals 14 residues. The DNA of the CDR3 is TGTGCCAGCAGCACGGGACTAGCGATCTACGAGCAGTACTTC. Translating it yields CASSTGLAIYEQYF.

Notes on this clonotype: It may be a read error: a sequence one base away is much more abundant. The chain links TRBV2 to TRBJ1-1; maybe TRBD1 (6 bases). Trimming pared 7 bases from V and 3 bases from J, leaving 15 bases between. Germline-derived CDR1 and CDR2 are SNHLY and FYNNEI. The CDR3 consists of 14 residues. Here the CDR3 reads CASTRTVGYTEAFF. As DNA, the CDR3 is TGTGCCAGCACCAGGACAGTCGGGTACACTGAAGCTTTCTTT.

This clonotype was detected only a few times. The J gene is TRBJ2-3, the V gene TRBV24-1; D may correspond to TRBD1 or TRBD2 (6 bases each). The CDR3 is made up of 13 amino acids. The germline gives CDR1 KGHDR, CDR2 SFDVKD. Between the trimmed V and J ends, which lost 9 bases and 14 bases, there was a span of 23 bases. CDR3 loop: CATGKAVGGSRYF. The CDR3, as DNA: TGTGCCACCGGGAAGGCTGTAGGGGGGAGCAGGTATTTT.

A word on this clonotype: One end of the junction is discordant with germline, which a read error may explain. The chain combines TRBV11-2 with TRBJ2-7, with 9 bases fitting TRBD1. CDR3 length: 12 residues. Germline V gene lookup returns CDR1 SGHAT and CDR2 FQNNGV. In DNA form, the CDR3 reads TGTGCCAGCAGCCGCACAGGGGGCGAGGAGTACTTC. Its protein is CASSRTGGEEYF.

The genes are TRBV4-1 and TRBJ1-2; D possibly corresponds to TRBD1 (6 bases). Germline V gene lookup returns CDR1 MGHRA and CDR2 YSYEKL. V was cut by 1 base and J by 8 bases, with 11 bases left in between. CDR3 length equals 13 residues. DNA of the CDR3: TGCGCCAGCAGCCAAGGGACAGAGCAGGGCTACACCTTC. It yields the protein CASSQGTEQGYTF.

This clonotype was detected only a few times. Without the conserved terminal phenylalanine or tryptophan, this CDR3 likely stems from a read error. The rearrangement uses TRBV7-9 and TRBJ2-1; D gene unclear. The CDR3 has 11 residues. In germline, CDR1 is SEHNR, CDR2 FQNEAQ (reference sequence). V lost 5 bases and J lost 9, with 8 bases in between. The CDR3 DNA follows: TGTGCCAGCAGCCGTACCCGTGAGCAGTTCCTC. Amino acids: CASSRTREQFL.

This clonotype was counted once. This could be a read error, since a much larger clone is one nucleotide away. J is TRBJ1-1 and V is TRBV11-2, with unresolved D. There are 15 residues in the CDR3. Between the trimmed V and J ends, which lost 0 bases and 4 bases, there was a span of 12 bases. Per the germline V gene, CDR1 is SGHAT and CDR2 is FQNNGV. CDR3 coding DNA: TGTGCCAGCAGCTTAGAGTACAGAATGATCACTGAAGCTTTCTTT. It encodes CASSLEYRMITEAFF.

This clonotype has more than one count but fewer than ten. V and J are TRBV13 and TRBJ1-1; 8 nucleotides agree with TRBD1. The junction had 9 bases not matched to a gene; V was cut back by 8 bases and J by 1 base. The CDR3 loop spans 15 amino acids. Germline V CDR1 and CDR2: PRHDT, FYEKMQ (reference sequence). CDR3 sequence: CASRSRGRGNTEAFF. The CDR3 nucleotides are TGTGCCAGCCGCTCCAGGGGGCGAGGGAACACTGAAGCTTTCTTT.

J is TRBJ1-2 and V is TRBV4-1, with D unresolved. Deletions cut 1 base from V and 8 bases from J, with 17 bases between. Germline V gene sequence: CDR1 MGHRA, CDR2 YSYEKL. The length of the CDR3 is 15 residues. The CDR3 region has the DNA TGCGCCAGCAGCCAAGGGGTTTTGGCCGCTAAGGGCTACACCTTC. Protein product: CASSQGVLAAKGYTF.

The table lists this clonotype with a few counts. The rearrangement links TRBV7-9 to TRBJ2-2; no reliable D call. Germline lookup yields CDR1 SEHNR and CDR2 FQNEAQ (reference sequence). This CDR3 contains 14 residues. Deletions cut 5 bases from V and 1 base from J, with 8 bases between. The CDR3 loop is CASSATKNTGELFF. The CDR3 region has the DNA TGTGCCAGCAGCGCGACCAAGAACACCGGGGAGCTGTTTTTT.

V usage is TRBV27 and J usage is TRBJ2-3; D may correspond to TRBD1 or TRBD2 (5 bases each). Germline V CDR1 and CDR2: MNHEY, SMNVEV (reference sequence). The CDR3 consists of 15 residues. Trimming removed 3 bases at V and 0 bases at J, with 10 bases between. This CDR3 reads CASSFGGPSTDTQYF. The CDR3 DNA follows: TGTGCCAGCAGTTTTGGGGGACCTAGCACAGATACGCAGTATTTT.

Worth noting for this clonotype: This may be a read error: a much more frequent sequence differs by one nucleotide. The rearrangement joins TRBV7-8 to TRBJ1-1; 9 bases are a match to TRBD1. CDR1 and CDR2 from the germline V gene are SGHVS and FQNEAQ. The CDR3 extends over 15 amino acids. The CDR3: CSSSARDRELLEAFF. CDR3 coding DNA: TGTTCCAGCAGCGCTCGGGACAGGGAATTGTTGGAAGCTTTCTTT.

The chain has TRBV6-5 and TRBJ2-1, with no clear D. V was pared by 7 bases and J by 4 bases, with 11 bases between. The CDR3 contains 13 residues. Germline V lookup: CDR1 MNHEY, CDR2 SVGAGI. CDR3 sequence (DNA): TGTGCCAGCACCTACCCTGGGTACAATGAGCAGTTCTTC. Translated: CASTYPGYNEQFF.

This clonotype is a singleton in its sample. This sequence may be a read error, since a much larger clone differs from it by one base. The gene calls are TRBV7-6 and TRBJ2-7; 7 positions agree with TRBD1. Germline loops: CDR1 SGHVS, CDR2 FNYEAQ. CDR3 length equals 16 residues. The CDR3 DNA sequence: TGTGCCAGCAGCCCGCACCCGGGACAGAATGCCTACGGGCAGTACTTC. Its protein product is CASSPHPGQNAYGQYF.

About this clonotype itself: With a much larger clone just one base away, this may be a read error. The chain recombines TRBV7-9 with TRBJ2-7, with TRBD1 as a possible D gene (6 bases). V shed 7 bases and J shed 3 bases, with 13 bases lying between them. The CDR3 sequence is 13 residues long. The germline gives CDR1 SEHNR, CDR2 FQNEAQ (reference sequence). The CDR3 spells CASIPRDNYEQYF. The CDR3 DNA is TGTGCCAGCATCCCCCGGGACAACTACGAGCAGTACTTC.